One and the same sample provided the 31 T cell receptor beta chains below, sequenced in a study of chemoradiotherapy in HPV16-positive cancers. TCRdb's table, derived via immunoSEQ multiplex PCR, lists solely in-frame clones and lacks some. The sample lists approximately 17,000 clones, around 92% occurring once. The specimen comprised blood, sampled from a patient who underwent chemoradiotherapy. These receptors were taken from a human donor with HPV-associated anogenital cancer.

The V and J genes are TRBV7-2 and TRBJ2-7, with D unresolved. Per germline, CDR1 SGHTA and CDR2 FQGNSA. This CDR3 comprises 14 residues. Trimming stripped 5 bases from V and 3 bases from J, with 14 bases between. The CDR3 DNA follows: TGTGCCAGCAGCCAACAGATCCAAAGCTACGAGCAGTACTTC. Translating it yields CASSQQIQSYEQYF.

V gene TRBV18 combines with J gene TRBJ1-4; 11 nucleotides agree with TRBD1. Per germline, CDR1 KGHSH and CDR2 LQKENI. J lost 7 bases, V lost 6 bases, and 4 bases had no gene match. This CDR3 is built from 14 residues. The CDR3 is CASSRTGGVEKLFF. CDR3 bases: TGTGCCAGCTCCAGGACAGGGGGCGTTGAAAAACTGTTTTTT.

This clone was recorded only once. The genes are TRBV25-1 and TRBJ2-5; possible D gene TRBD2, 6 bases. CDR3 size: 15 residues. Germline CDR1 MGHDK, CDR2 SYGVNS. The germline V and J ends were trimmed by 1 base and 2 bases, with 11 bases remaining between them. Written as DNA, the CDR3 is TGTGCCAGCAGTGAATTTCTCGGGGGTCAAGAGACCCAGTACTTC. This gives the protein CASSEFLGGQETQYF. The whole variable domain, remainder taken from reference TRBV25-1 and TRBJ2-5, is EADIYQTPRYLVIGTGKKITLECSQTMGHDKMYWYQQDPGMELHLIHYSYGVNSTEKGDLSSESTVSRIRTEHFPLTLESARPSHTSQYLCASSEFLGGQETQYFGPGTRLLVL.

This clone was seen just once. One end of the junction varies from germline; a read error may be responsible. The chain employs TRBV7-7 and TRBJ2-1, with a tentative D call TRBD2 (5 bases). CDR3 length equals 14 residues. Germline-derived CDR1 and CDR2 are SSHAT and FNYEAQ (reference sequence). CDR3 protein: CASSLSGSYNEQFF. The DNA for the CDR3 is TGTGCTAGCAGCTTAAGCGGCTCCTACAATGAGCAGTTCTTC. The complete variable domain, with remaining parts taken from reference TRBV7-7 and TRBJ2-1, reads GAGVSQSPRYKVTKRGQDVTLRCDPISSHATLYWYQQALGQGPEFLTYFNYEAQPDKSGLPSDRFSAERPEGSISTLTIQRTEQRDSAMYRCASSLSGSYNEQFFGPGTRLTVL.

The chain links TRBV5-1 to TRBJ2-1; weak D call: TRBD2 (5 bases). Trimming pared 0 bases from V and 10 bases from J, leaving 11 bases between. This CDR3 contains 13 residues. Germline loops: CDR1 SGHRS, CDR2 YFSETQ. CDR3: CASSLGFEGEQFF. The CDR3 nucleotides are TGCGCCAGCAGCTTGGGCTTCGAGGGCGAGCAGTTCTTC.

This chain joins TRBV5-4 and TRBJ2-3, with D possibly TRBD1 on 6 matching bases. The CDR3 length is 14 residues. The V gene lost 2 bases and the J gene lost 2 bases, with 9 bases spanning the gap. CDR1 SGHNT and CDR2 YYREEE come from the germline V gene (reference sequence). The CDR3 region is CASSFGQTTDTQYF. In DNA form, the CDR3 reads TGTGCCAGCAGCTTTGGACAGACCACAGATACGCAGTATTTT.

The chain carries TRBV13 and TRBJ2-1, with D perhaps assigned TRBD1 or TRBD2 (5 bases each). The CDR3 sequence is 14 residues long. CDR1 PRHDT and CDR2 FYEKMQ come from the germline V gene (reference sequence). V was clipped by 5 bases and J by 7 bases, with 15 bases between them. For the CDR3, the DNA is TGTGCCAGCAGCCGCTCCGTTTGGGGGAATGAGCAGTTCTTC. Translation: CASSRSVWGNEQFF.

The chain recombines TRBV14 with TRBJ1-6; the D gene is possibly TRBD1 (5 bases). The CDR3 covers 15 residues. Germline CDR1 SGHDN, CDR2 FVKESK. Trimming removed 5 bases at V and 6 bases at J, with 14 bases between. The CDR3 DNA sequence: TGTGCCAGCAGCAGACCGGGACGGGGTAATTCACCCCTCCACTTT. This encodes CASSRPGRGNSPLHF.

J is TRBJ1-2 and V is TRBV5-6; tentative D call: TRBD1 (5 bases). The CDR3 runs 13 residues. The germline CDR1 and CDR2 sequences are SGHDT and YYEEEE. Trimming shortened V by 4 bases and J by 2 bases, and 9 bases separated the two germline ends. CDR3 DNA sequence: TGTGCCAGCAGCCTGCAGGGCAACTATGGCTACACCTTC. Translated, it gives CASSLQGNYGYTF.

The rearrangement links TRBV5-1 to TRBJ1-3; D call uncertain. The CDR3 is 15 residues long. Trimming left V 4 bases short and J 2 bases short, with 13 bases between. The germline CDR1 and CDR2 sequences are SGHRS and YFSETQ. CDR3 bases: TGCGCCAGCAGCCTACAATCAACAGCTGGAAACACCATATATTTT. As protein: CASSLQSTAGNTIYF.

The chain employs TRBV27 and TRBJ1-5; 9 nucleotides line up with TRBD1. Germline V lookup: CDR1 MNHEY, CDR2 SMNVEV (reference sequence). There are 15 residues in the CDR3. V lost 2 bases and J lost 5; bases outside the gene matches: 4. This CDR3 is CASSLGTGFYQPQHF. The CDR3 nucleotides read TGTGCCAGCAGTTTAGGGACAGGGTTTTATCAGCCCCAGCATTTT.

The chain employs TRBV9 and TRBJ1-2; D is unresolved. The germline CDR1 and CDR2 sequences are SGDLS and YYNGEE. V shed 1 base and J shed 1 base, with 5 bases lying between them. The CDR3 loop spans 13 amino acids. CDR3 loop: CASSVRDNYGYTF. In DNA form, the CDR3 reads TGTGCCAGCAGCGTACGAGATAACTATGGCTACACCTTC.

This clone was counted between two and nine times. The genes are TRBV30 and TRBJ1-2; the match to TRBD1 covers 10 bases. Germline CDR1 is GTSNPN and CDR2 is SVGIG (reference sequence). Trimming took 2 bases from V and 7 from J; bases not matched to a gene: 4. This CDR3 is built from 13 residues. Here the CDR3 reads CAWSPGQGSGYTF. Written as DNA, the CDR3 is TGTGCCTGGAGTCCGGGACAGGGGAGTGGCTACACCTTC. Variable domain in full (rest from reference TRBV30 and TRBJ1-2): SQTIHQWPATLVQPVGSPLSLECTVEGTSNPNLYWYRQAAGRGLQLLFYSVGIGQISSEVPQNLSASRPQDRQFILSSKKLLLSDSGFYLCAWSPGQGSGYTFGSGTRLTVV.

The chain uses TRBV5-1 and TRBJ1-2; tentative D call: TRBD1 (5 bases). The CDR3 contains 14 residues. V was trimmed by 0 bases and J by 8 bases, leaving 14 bases between them. From germline, CDR1 is SGHRS and CDR2 YFSETQ. The CDR3 bases are TGCGCCAGCAGCTTGGCGGGGCCCGGCGGGGGCTACACCTTC. Translation: CASSLAGPGGGYTF.

V is TRBV4-1 and J is TRBJ2-4, with TRBD2 matching 11 bases. The CDR3 length is 19 residues. Germline V lookup: CDR1 MGHRA, CDR2 YSYEKL. V lost 3 bases to trimming and J lost 1 base; unmatched junction nucleotides: 11. CDR3 sequence: CASSQAGTSGTSAKNIQYF. DNA of the CDR3: TGCGCCAGCAGCCAGGCCGGGACTAGCGGTACTTCGGCCAAAAACATTCAGTACTTC.

The CDR3 nucleotides read TGTGCCAGCAGTTACTCTGGCGGGAGAGGCGGGGAGCAGTTCTTC. It translates to CASSYSGGRGGEQFF. This chain uses TRBV6-5 with TRBJ2-1; 7 bases fit TRBD2. The CDR3 extends over 15 amino acids. Germline-derived CDR1 and CDR2 are MNHEY and SVGAGI. J lost 10 bases, V lost 0 bases, and 9 bases had no gene match.

V usage is TRBV4-1 and J usage is TRBJ1-1; D not certain. Germline V gives CDR1 MGHRA, CDR2 YSYEKL. Trimming removed 0 bases from V and 7 bases from J, with 18 bases in between. The CDR3 loop spans 16 amino acids. CDR3 sequence: CASSQDLMVGSLEAFF. CDR3 sequence (DNA): TGCGCCAGCAGCCAAGATTTAATGGTCGGGTCGCTTGAAGCTTTCTTT.

The V gene is TRBV27, the J gene TRBJ1-4; D perhaps matches TRBD1 (5 bases). This CDR3 comprises 17 residues. Trimming took off 3 bases at V and 0 bases at J, with 14 bases between the two ends. Looked up from germline, CDR1 is MNHEY and CDR2 is SMNVEV (reference sequence). The CDR3 sequence: CASSFSGGGPTNEKLFF. CDR3 DNA: TGTGCCAGCAGTTTTTCGGGGGGAGGGCCAACTAATGAAAAACTGTTTTTT.

This sequence joins TRBV6-1 and TRBJ1-2, with TRBD1 as a possible D gene (5 bases). The CDR3 has 14 residues. The V gene's germline CDR1 is MNHNS and CDR2 SASEGT. Trimming removed 2 bases from V and 2 bases from J, with 9 bases in between. The chain's CDR3 is CASSEWPGNYGYTF. CDR3 in DNA: TGTGCCAGCAGTGAATGGCCAGGGAACTATGGCTACACCTTC.

The V gene is TRBV19, the J gene TRBJ2-1; TRBD2 agrees at 13 bases. The CDR3 sequence is 19 residues long. After removal of 4 bases from V and 0 bases from J, the junction contained 9 bases not matched to a gene. Germline CDR1 is LNHDA and CDR2 is SQIVND (reference sequence). CDR3 coding DNA: TGTGCCAGTAGTAAAACTAGCGGGGGGGCCTTAATCTCCTACAATGAGCAGTTCTTC. This codes for CASSKTSGGALISYNEQFF.

The V gene is TRBV1, the J gene TRBJ2-2. TRBV1 is marked as a pseudogene. This CDR3 contains 15 residues. The CDR3 nucleotides read TGCACCAGCAGCCAAACGGGCAGGCCCGCCGGGGAGCTGTTTTTT. Its translation: CTSSQTGRPAGELFF.

The chain employs TRBV7-2 and TRBJ1-2; D unresolved. Germline V CDR1 and CDR2: SGHTA, FQGNSA. With 7 bases removed from V and 0 bases from J, the gap between germline ends came to 12 bases. This CDR3 region has 14 residues. CDR3 loop: CASTPPSANYGYTF. The DNA of the CDR3 is TGTGCCAGCACCCCCCCTTCCGCTAACTATGGCTACACCTTC.

This chain joins TRBV6-5 and TRBJ1-2; D not resolved. This CDR3 has 12 residues. Germline V gene lookup returns CDR1 MNHEY and CDR2 SVGAGI. Trimming shortened V by 8 bases and J by 9 bases, and 16 bases separated the two germline ends. The CDR3 nucleotides read TGTGCCAGCTACCGGACCCGAGGGAGCTACACCTTC. This translates into CASYRTRGSYTF.

This clone was detected once. The rearrangement uses TRBV1 and TRBJ2-7; TRBD1 was called by the table and not checked on the DNA. TRBV1 is shown as a pseudogene. This CDR3 has 16 amino acids. The CDR3: CTSSQEAGPESYEQYF. The CDR3 nucleotides read TGCACCAGCAGCCAAGAGGCAGGCCCCGAATCCTACGAGCAGTACTTC.

This clone was detected once. The V and J genes are TRBV9 and TRBJ2-3; TRBD1 might be the D (6 bases). Germline V gene data show CDR1 as SGDLS and CDR2 as YYNGEE. V lost 4 bases, J lost 4 bases, and 13 bases lay in between. This CDR3 is built from 14 residues. CDR3 sequence (DNA): TGTGCCAGCAGCACGCGAGCAGGGGCAGATACGCAGTATTTT. It encodes CASSTRAGADTQYF.

The chain has TRBV28 and TRBJ1-1; maybe TRBD1 (6 bases). Trimming cost V 6 bases and J 0 bases, with 11 bases left between them. Germline lookup yields CDR1 MDHEN and CDR2 SYDVKM. This CDR3 region has 14 residues. CDR3 region: CASRETGMNTEAFF. CDR3 sequence (DNA): TGTGCCAGCAGAGAAACAGGGATGAACACTGAAGCTTTCTTT.

The chain uses TRBV4-1 and TRBJ2-1, with D tentatively TRBD2 (6 bases). The length of the CDR3 is 17 residues. Trimming cost V 0 bases and J 10 bases, with 22 bases left between them. CDR1 and CDR2 (germline): MGHRA, YSYEKL. CDR3 region: CASSQEAPFGSGGEQFF. DNA for the CDR3: TGCGCCAGCAGCCAAGAAGCCCCCTTTGGCAGCGGAGGGGAGCAGTTCTTC.

The chain joins TRBV19 to TRBJ1-2, with 7 bases identical to TRBD1. J gave up 4 bases and V 4 bases, and 6 bases lay outside the gene matches. Germline CDR1 LNHDA, CDR2 SQIVND (reference sequence). The CDR3 is made up of 14 amino acids. In DNA form, the CDR3 reads TGTGCCAGTAGTACCAGGGGGGGAAGCTATGGCTACACCTTC. Translated, it gives CASSTRGGSYGYTF.

The V call is TRBV11-3, the J call TRBJ2-2; 8 nucleotides agree with TRBD2. V gave up 3 bases and J gave up 0 bases; unmatched junction bases: 9. The CDR3 is made up of 18 amino acids. Germline V CDR1 and CDR2: SGHNT, YENEEA. Here the CDR3 reads CASSLATRTSSNTGELFF. DNA of the CDR3: TGTGCCAGCAGCTTGGCGACCAGGACTAGCTCGAACACCGGGGAGCTGTTTTTT.

The chain uses TRBV7-2 and TRBJ2-7; D possibly corresponds to TRBD1 (5 bases). The CDR3 is 15 residues long. The germline V gene has CDR1 SGHTA and CDR2 FQGNSA. Trimming pared 5 bases from V and 0 bases from J, leaving 14 bases between. The CDR3 sequence is CASSTQTGSSYEQYF. Written as DNA, the CDR3 is TGTGCCAGCAGCACCCAAACAGGAAGCTCCTACGAGCAGTACTTC.

The chain couples TRBV6-5 to TRBJ2-6, with D uncertain. Germline values: CDR1 MNHEY, CDR2 SVGAGI. This CDR3 has 15 residues. V was clipped by 5 bases and J by 0 bases, with 8 bases between them. This chain's CDR3 is CASSRQFSGANVLTF. The CDR3 DNA follows: TGTGCCAGCAGTCGGCAGTTCTCTGGGGCCAACGTCCTGACTTTC.